This T cell receptor (beta chain) originates from a study of cytomegalovirus exposure and HLA in healthy donors. Study context: Earlier, 110 million or so unique TCR beta sequences were recovered from roughly 180 million T cells by an analysis. Findings of the study overall: In a later analysis, CMV-associated beta chains were mostly HLA-associated, it appeared.

Each donor was healthy, and each was a bone marrow donor. The CDR3 covers 12 residues. Trimming at V came to 6 bases and at J to 9 bases, leaving 4 bases not matched to a gene. Germline lookup yields CDR1 ENHRY and CDR2 SYGVKD. This clone was seen only once. Its specificity is not known. Use of 60 Vbeta and 13 Jbeta primers characterized the PCR. The method was immunoSEQ multiplex PCR; TCRdb's version includes in-frame clones alone and lacks a portion of them. The table shows under 200,000 clones, with roughly 80% occurring only once. The genes are TRBV10-3 and TRBJ2-2, with 7 bases that match TRBD2. The source material was PBMCs. The receptor comes from a young woman in good health and CMV-seronegative. The CDR3 nucleotides are TGTGCCATCAGGGGCGGGAGCAGGGAGCTGTTTTTT. Translating gives CAIRGGSRELFF.